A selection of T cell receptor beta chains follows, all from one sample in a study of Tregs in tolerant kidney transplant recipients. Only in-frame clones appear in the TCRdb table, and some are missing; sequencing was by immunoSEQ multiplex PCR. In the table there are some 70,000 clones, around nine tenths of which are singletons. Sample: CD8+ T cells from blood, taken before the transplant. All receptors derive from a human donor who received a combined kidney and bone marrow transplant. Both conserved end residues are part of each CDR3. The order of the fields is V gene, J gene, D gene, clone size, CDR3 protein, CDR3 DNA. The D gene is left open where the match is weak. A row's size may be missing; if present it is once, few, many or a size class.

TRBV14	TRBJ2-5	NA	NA	CASSQIRQETQYF	TGTGCCAGCAGCCAAATTCGCCAAGAGACCCAGTACTTC
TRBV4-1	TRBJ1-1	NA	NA	CASSQEGGKWTEAFF	TGCGCCAGCAGCCAAGAGGGGGGGAAGTGGACTGAAGCTTTCTTT
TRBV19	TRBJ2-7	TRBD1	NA	CASSIGTGRIYEQYF	TGTGCCAGTAGTATAGGGACAGGCCGGATATACGAGCAGTACTTC
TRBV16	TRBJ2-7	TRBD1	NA	CASSKTPGQGGYEQYF	TGTGCCAGCAGCAAGACTCCCGGACAGGGGGGCTACGAGCAGTACTTC
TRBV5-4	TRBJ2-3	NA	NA	CASSYGSRAVDTQYF	TGTGCCAGCAGCTACGGGAGTCGGGCGGTAGATACGCAGTATTTT
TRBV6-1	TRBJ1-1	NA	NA	CASSEGRNTEAFF	TGTGCCAGCAGTGAGGGGAGGAACACTGAAGCTTTCTTT
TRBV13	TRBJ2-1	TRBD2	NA	CASSQRGGREQFF	TGTGCCAGCAGCCAGCGGGGGGGCCGTGAGCAGTTCTTC
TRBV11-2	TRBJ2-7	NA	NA	CASSSGQNYEQYF	TGTGCCAGCAGCTCAGGACAGAACTACGAGCAGTACTTC
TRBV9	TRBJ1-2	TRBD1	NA	CASSGSTGKDYGYTF	TGTGCCAGCAGCGGATCGACAGGGAAAGACTATGGCTACACCTTC
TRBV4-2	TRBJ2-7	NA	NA	CASSQGLQVYEQYF	TGTGCCAGCAGCCAAGGTTTACAGGTCTACGAGCAGTACTTC
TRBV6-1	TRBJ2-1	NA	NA	CASSEQGFNEQFF	TGTGCCAGCAGTGAACAGGGGTTCAATGAGCAGTTCTTC
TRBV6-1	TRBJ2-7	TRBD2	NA	CASRERGLNYEQYF	TGTGCCAGCAGGGAGCGGGGCCTGAACTACGAGCAGTACTTC
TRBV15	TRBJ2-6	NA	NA	CATSPYPGANVLTF	TGTGCCACCAGCCCCTATCCTGGGGCCAACGTCCTGACTTTC
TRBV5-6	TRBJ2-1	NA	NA	CASSGTSISARGEQFF	TGTGCCAGCAGCGGTACTTCGATTAGCGCTCGCGGTGAGCAGTTCTTC
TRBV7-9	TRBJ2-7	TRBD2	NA	CASSRGVAGEYEQYF	TGTGCCAGCAGCCGCGGGGTAGCGGGAGAATACGAGCAGTACTTC
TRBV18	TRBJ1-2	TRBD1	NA	CASSPSDRDYGYTF	TGTGCCAGCTCACCATCGGACAGGGACTATGGCTACACCTTC
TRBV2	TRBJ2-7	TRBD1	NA	CASRGQGAYEQYF	TGTGCCAGCAGGGGACAGGGGGCCTACGAGCAGTACTTC
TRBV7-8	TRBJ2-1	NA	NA	CASSIGRSRGGVEQFF	TGTGCCAGCAGCATAGGACGCTCCAGAGGAGGGGTCGAGCAGTTCTTC
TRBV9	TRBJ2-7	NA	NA	CASSPPRGYEQYF	TGTGCCAGCAGCCCCCCTCGAGGGTACGAGCAGTACTTC
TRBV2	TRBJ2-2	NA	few	CASTQAGELFF	TGTGCCAGCACCCAGGCCGGGGAGCTGTTTTTT
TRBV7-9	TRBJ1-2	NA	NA	CASSLGDISGYTF	TGTGCCAGCAGCTTAGGAGACATATCTGGCTACACCTTC
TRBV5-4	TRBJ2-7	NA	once	CASSDPQDTYEQYF	TGTGCCTCCTCTGACCCCCAAGACACCTACGAGCAGTACTTC
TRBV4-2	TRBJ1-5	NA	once	CASSQQDNSNQPQHF	TGTGCCAGCAGCCAACAGGATAATAGCAATCAGCCCCAGCATTTT
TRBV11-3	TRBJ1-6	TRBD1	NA	CASSFDRGPSPLHF	TGTGCCAGCAGCTTCGACAGGGGTCCTTCACCCCTCCACTTT
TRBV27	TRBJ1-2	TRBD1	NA	CASSLSTGVGYTF	TGTGCCAGCAGTTTATCGACAGGGGTTGGCTACACCTTC
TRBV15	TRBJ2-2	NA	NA	CATSRDEAGELFF	TGTGCCACCAGCAGAGATGAGGCCGGGGAGCTGTTTTTT
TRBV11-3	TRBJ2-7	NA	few	CASSFGEMGYEQYF	TGTGCCAGCAGCTTTGGGGAGATGGGCTACGAGCAGTACTTC